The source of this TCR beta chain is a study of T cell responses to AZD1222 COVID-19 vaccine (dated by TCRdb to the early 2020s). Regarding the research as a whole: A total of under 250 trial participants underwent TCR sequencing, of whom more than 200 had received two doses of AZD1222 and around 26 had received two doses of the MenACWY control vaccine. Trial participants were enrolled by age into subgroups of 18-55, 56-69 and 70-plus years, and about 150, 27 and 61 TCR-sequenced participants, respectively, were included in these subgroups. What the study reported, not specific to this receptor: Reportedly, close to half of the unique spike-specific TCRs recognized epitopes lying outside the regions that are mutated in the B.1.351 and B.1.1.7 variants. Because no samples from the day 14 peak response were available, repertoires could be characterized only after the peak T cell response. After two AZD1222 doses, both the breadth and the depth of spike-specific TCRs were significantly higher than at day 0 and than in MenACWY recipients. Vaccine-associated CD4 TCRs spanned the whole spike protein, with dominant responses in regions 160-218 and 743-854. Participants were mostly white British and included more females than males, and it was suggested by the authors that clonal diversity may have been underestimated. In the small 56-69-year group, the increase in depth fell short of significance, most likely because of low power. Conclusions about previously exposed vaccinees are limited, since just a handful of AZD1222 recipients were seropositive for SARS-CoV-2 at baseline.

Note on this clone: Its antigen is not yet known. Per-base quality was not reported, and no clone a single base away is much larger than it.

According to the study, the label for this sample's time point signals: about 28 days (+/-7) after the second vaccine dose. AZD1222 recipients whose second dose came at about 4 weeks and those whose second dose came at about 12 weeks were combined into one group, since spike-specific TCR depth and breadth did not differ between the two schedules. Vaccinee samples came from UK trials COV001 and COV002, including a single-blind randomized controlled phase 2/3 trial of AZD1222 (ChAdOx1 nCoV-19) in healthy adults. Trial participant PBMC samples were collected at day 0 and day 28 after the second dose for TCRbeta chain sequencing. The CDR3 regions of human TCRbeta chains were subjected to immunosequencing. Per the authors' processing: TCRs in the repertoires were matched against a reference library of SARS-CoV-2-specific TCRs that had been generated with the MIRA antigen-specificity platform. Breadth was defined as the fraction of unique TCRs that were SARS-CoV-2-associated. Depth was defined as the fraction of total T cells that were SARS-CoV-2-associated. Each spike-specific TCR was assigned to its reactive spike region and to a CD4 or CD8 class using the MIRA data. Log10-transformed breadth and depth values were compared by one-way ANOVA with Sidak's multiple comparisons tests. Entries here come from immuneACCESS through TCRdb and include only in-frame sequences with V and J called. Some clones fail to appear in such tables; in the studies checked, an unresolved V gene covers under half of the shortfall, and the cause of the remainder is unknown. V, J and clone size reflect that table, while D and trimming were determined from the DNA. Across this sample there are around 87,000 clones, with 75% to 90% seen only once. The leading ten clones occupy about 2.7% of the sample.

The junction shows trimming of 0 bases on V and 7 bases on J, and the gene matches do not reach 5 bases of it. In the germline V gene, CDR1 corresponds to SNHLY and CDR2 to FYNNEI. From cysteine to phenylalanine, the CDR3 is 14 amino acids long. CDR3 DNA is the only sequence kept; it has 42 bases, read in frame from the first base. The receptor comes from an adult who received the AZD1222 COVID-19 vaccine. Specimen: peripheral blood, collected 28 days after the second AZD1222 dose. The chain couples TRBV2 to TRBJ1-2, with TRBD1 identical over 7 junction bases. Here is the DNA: TGTGCCAGCAGTGAAGCCCGGGACAGTGGTGGCTACACCTTC. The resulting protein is CASSEARDSGGYTF.